A single T cell receptor beta chain is shown here with its context. The sample originates from a study of CD8+ T cells in alopecia areata. Germline CDR1 reads SGDLS; CDR2 reads YYNGEE. V was shortened by 4 bases and J by 6 bases, with 15 bases between the two germline ends. This CDR3 is built from 14 residues. It was cDNA, reverse transcribed from extracted RNA, that served as the sequencing template. TCRdb's table, derived via immunoSEQ multiplex PCR, lists solely in-frame clones and lacks some. The table has around 250,000 clones, approximately 61% seen once. V is TRBV9 and J is TRBJ2-3, with D perhaps being TRBD1 or TRBD2 (5 bases each). The sequencing used CD4+ T cells sorted from blood, collected at week 0. This receptor was taken from a human donor with alopecia areata. The CDR3 sequence is CASSKMRGQDTQYF. CDR3 in DNA: TGTGCCAGCAGCAAGATGAGGGGCCAGGATACGCAGTATTTT.